This entry describes one T cell receptor beta chain. Its antigen is still unknown. The data were obtained in a study of T-cell reconstitution after alpha-beta-depleted transplantation in children. Study results and limitations: There were some patients whose high TCRbeta diversity at day 60 came from surviving recipient T cells and thymic progenitors. The authors attributed T-cell counts and diversity one year after transplant mostly to newly produced T cells. The study reportedly traced alpha-beta T cells about two months after transplant to several hundred expanded graft clones.

From germline, CDR1 is SGHTA and CDR2 FQGNSA. V lost 1 base to trimming and J lost 7 bases, with 7 bases between them. This CDR3 has 12 residues. Construction of the TCRbeta library involved unique molecular identifiers. TCRdb re-called the PCR reads with MiXCR, one entry per CDR3 protein. The sample lists approximately 430,000 distinct CDR3 sequences; about 16% were seen once. The TCR was taken from a boy younger than two who had a stem cell transplant for Wiskott-Aldrich syndrome, so the T cells may come from the graft donor. Sequencing was performed on PBMCs, mostly from graft donor cells, taken 360 days after TCRalphabeta/CD19-depleted stem cell transplant. The chain employs TRBV7-2 and TRBJ2-5; D unclear. The DNA for the CDR3 is TGTGCCAGCAGCTTAGGGACGGGGACCCAGTACTTC. Its protein is CASSLGTGTQYF.